The rows below give T cell receptor beta chains drawn from one sample of a study of blood T cell repertoires in COVID-19. Sequenced by immunoSEQ multiplex PCR; TCRdb stores in-frame clones only, minus some. The table lists about 77,000 clones, roughly 90% of them singletons. The sequenced sample consisted of peripheral blood. The origin of the receptors is a woman of 80 years or more with active or convalescent COVID-19. CDR3s include the opening cysteine and the closing phenylalanine or tryptophan. The order of the fields is V gene, clone size, J gene, D gene, CDR3 protein, CDR3 DNA. A D gene is named only where the DNA matches it firmly. Rows may omit the clone size; those that give it use once, few, many or a size class.

V gene: TRBV24-1; clone size: -; J gene: TRBJ1-4; D gene: -; CDR3 protein: CATSDAGVSKWEKLFF; CDR3 DNA: TGTGCCACCAGTGACGCGGGGGTCTCTAAATGGGAAAAACTGTTTTTT
V gene: TRBV4-2; clone size: -; J gene: TRBJ1-2; D gene: TRBD1; CDR3 protein: CASSQDQVTGDGYTF; CDR3 DNA: TGTGCCAGCAGCCAAGATCAAGTGACAGGGGACGGCTACACCTTC
V gene: TRBV3-1/TRBV3-2; clone size: -; J gene: TRBJ2-5; D gene: -; CDR3 protein: CASSHGQTQYF; CDR3 DNA: TGTGCCAGCAGCCATGGCCAGACCCAGTACTTC
V gene: TRBV9; clone size: -; J gene: TRBJ2-3; D gene: -; CDR3 protein: CASSFTSSTDTQYF; CDR3 DNA: TGTGCCAGCAGCTTTACGAGTAGCACAGATACGCAGTATTTT
V gene: TRBV19; clone size: -; J gene: TRBJ2-1; D gene: TRBD2; CDR3 protein: CASSIGAGVPNEQFF; CDR3 DNA: TGTGCCAGTAGTATTGGAGCGGGGGTTCCCAATGAGCAGTTCTTC
V gene: TRBV5-1; clone size: -; J gene: TRBJ1-6; D gene: -; CDR3 protein: CASSLGRQSEVFDSPLHF; CDR3 DNA: TGCGCCAGCAGCTTGGGGAGGCAGTCTGAGGTATTTGATTCACCCCTCCACTTT
V gene: TRBV10-3; clone size: -; J gene: TRBJ1-1; D gene: TRBD1; CDR3 protein: CAISGTANTEAFF; CDR3 DNA: TGTGCCATATCAGGGACAGCGAACACTGAAGCTTTCTTT
V gene: TRBV11-2; clone size: -; J gene: TRBJ1-4; D gene: -; CDR3 protein: CASSLAPLGKREKLFF; CDR3 DNA: TGTGCCAGCAGCCTCGCGCCCCTTGGAAAGCGTGAAAAACTGTTTTTT
V gene: TRBV19; clone size: -; J gene: TRBJ1-2; D gene: -; CDR3 protein: CASSFHEAGNYGYTF; CDR3 DNA: TGTGCCAGTAGTTTCCATGAGGCAGGGAACTATGGCTACACCTTC
V gene: TRBV6-2/TRBV6-3; clone size: few; J gene: TRBJ1-2; D gene: -; CDR3 protein: CASSGGGRGEHGYTF; CDR3 DNA: TGTGCCAGCAGCGGTGGGGGGAGAGGGGAGCATGGCTACACCTTC
V gene: TRBV30; clone size: -; J gene: TRBJ2-7; D gene: -; CDR3 protein: CAWSVRGAGVIYEQYF; CDR3 DNA: TGTGCCTGGAGTGTACGTGGGGCAGGGGTAATCTACGAGCAGTACTTC
V gene: TRBV19; clone size: few; J gene: TRBJ1-2; D gene: -; CDR3 protein: CASSTASDTDGYTF; CDR3 DNA: TGTGCCAGTAGTACGGCTTCGGACACTGATGGCTACACCTTC
V gene: TRBV4-3; clone size: -; J gene: TRBJ1-1; D gene: TRBD1; CDR3 protein: CASSQWGTGNTEAFF; CDR3 DNA: TGCGCCAGCAGCCAATGGGGGACAGGGAACACTGAAGCTTTCTTT
V gene: TRBV5-6; clone size: -; J gene: TRBJ2-5; D gene: -; CDR3 protein: CASSLKGSETQYF; CDR3 DNA: TGTGCCAGCAGCTTGAAAGGGAGCGAGACCCAGTACTTC
V gene: TRBV28; clone size: -; J gene: TRBJ2-3; D gene: -; CDR3 protein: CASSESGGTDTQYF; CDR3 DNA: TGTGCCAGCAGTGAGTCAGGGGGCACAGATACGCAGTATTTT
V gene: TRBV28; clone size: once; J gene: TRBJ1-2; D gene: TRBD1; CDR3 protein: CASNFGTELYGYTF; CDR3 DNA: TGTGCCAGCAATTTCGGGACAGAACTTTATGGCTACACCTTC
V gene: TRBV5-1; clone size: -; J gene: TRBJ2-6; D gene: TRBD1; CDR3 protein: CASSGQQGRDSGANVLTF; CDR3 DNA: TGCGCCAGCAGCGGACAACAGGGGCGAGACTCTGGGGCCAACGTCCTGACTTTC
V gene: TRBV5-6; clone size: once; J gene: TRBJ1-2; D gene: TRBD1; CDR3 protein: CASSLGQDAPYGYTF; CDR3 DNA: TGTGCCAGCAGCCTCGGACAGGACGCCCCCTATGGCTACACCTTC
V gene: TRBV5-1; clone size: -; J gene: TRBJ2-7; D gene: -; CDR3 protein: CASSLTISSYEQYF; CDR3 DNA: TGCGCCAGCAGCTTGACTATCAGCTCCTACGAGCAGTACTTC
V gene: TRBV21-1; clone size: -; J gene: TRBJ2-6; D gene: -; CDR3 protein: CASSTQQGAPGANVLTF; CDR3 DNA: TGTGCCAGCAGCACCCAACAGGGGGCGCCTGGGGCCAACGTCCTGACTTTC
V gene: TRBV28; clone size: -; J gene: TRBJ2-7; D gene: TRBD1; CDR3 protein: CASSVGTGAHEQYF; CDR3 DNA: TGTGCCAGCAGTGTGGGGACAGGGGCGCATGAGCAGTACTTC
V gene: TRBV7-2; clone size: -; J gene: TRBJ2-7; D gene: TRBD1; CDR3 protein: CASSYGTVSSYEQYF; CDR3 DNA: TGTGCCAGCAGCTATGGGACAGTTTCTTCCTACGAGCAGTACTTC
V gene: TRBV7-9; clone size: -; J gene: TRBJ2-7; D gene: TRBD2; CDR3 protein: CASSHGTSGNSYEQYF; CDR3 DNA: TGTGCCAGCAGCCATGGGACTAGCGGAAACTCCTACGAGCAGTACTTC
V gene: TRBV28; clone size: once; J gene: TRBJ1-6; D gene: -; CDR3 protein: CASSFSIGLGSYNSPLHF; CDR3 DNA: TGTGCCAGCAGTTTTTCTATTGGACTCGGCTCCTATAATTCACCCCTCCACTTT
V gene: TRBV29-1; clone size: -; J gene: TRBJ1-1; D gene: -; CDR3 protein: CSVEAAKGFEAFF; CDR3 DNA: TGCAGCGTTGAGGCCGCGAAGGGGTTTGAAGCTTTCTTT
V gene: TRBV30; clone size: -; J gene: TRBJ1-2; D gene: -; CDR3 protein: CAWKRSGEFNYGYTF; CDR3 DNA: TGTGCCTGGAAGCGGAGTGGCGAATTTAACTATGGCTACACCTTC
V gene: TRBV3-1/TRBV3-2; clone size: -; J gene: TRBJ2-5; D gene: -; CDR3 protein: CASSQDYGGQETQYF; CDR3 DNA: TGTGCCAGCAGCCAAGACTACGGGGGCCAAGAGACCCAGTACTTC
V gene: TRBV21-1; clone size: -; J gene: TRBJ2-5; D gene: -; CDR3 protein: CASSKVQGKGEETQYF; CDR3 DNA: TGTGCCAGCAGTAAAGTGCAGGGGAAGGGTGAGGAGACCCAGTACTTC
V gene: TRBV24-1; clone size: -; J gene: TRBJ2-3; D gene: -; CDR3 protein: CATSDLPGTSSTDTQYF; CDR3 DNA: TGTGCCACCAGTGATTTGCCCGGGACTTCGAGCACAGATACGCAGTATTTT
V gene: TRBV4-3; clone size: -; J gene: TRBJ2-5; D gene: TRBD2; CDR3 protein: CASSQGTRWETQYF; CDR3 DNA: TGCGCCAGCAGCCAAGGGACTAGATGGGAGACCCAGTACTTC
V gene: TRBV2; clone size: -; J gene: TRBJ2-1; D gene: TRBD2; CDR3 protein: CASSWTSSNYNEQFF; CDR3 DNA: TGTGCCAGCAGTTGGACTAGCAGTAATTACAATGAGCAGTTCTTC
V gene: TRBV7-2; clone size: -; J gene: TRBJ2-7; D gene: -; CDR3 protein: CASSSPDRLLYEQYF; CDR3 DNA: TGTGCCAGCAGCTCCCCAGACAGGTTACTTTACGAGCAGTACTTC
V gene: TRBV3-1/TRBV3-2; clone size: once; J gene: TRBJ2-2; D gene: TRBD1; CDR3 protein: CASSPGPGQGLGGELFF; CDR3 DNA: TGTGCCAGCAGCCCAGGTCCGGGACAGGGGTTAGGCGGGGAGCTGTTTTTT
V gene: TRBV7-8; clone size: few; J gene: TRBJ1-2; D gene: -; CDR3 protein: CASSPYRDGYTF; CDR3 DNA: TGTGCCAGCAGCCCGTACAGGGATGGCTACACCTTC
V gene: TRBV5-4; clone size: few; J gene: TRBJ2-5; D gene: -; CDR3 protein: CASSFSGPGTQYF; CDR3 DNA: TGTGCCAGCAGCTTTAGCGGCCCGGGGACCCAGTACTTC
V gene: TRBV10-3; clone size: -; J gene: TRBJ2-7; D gene: -; CDR3 protein: CAISATNEQYF; CDR3 DNA: TGTGCCATCAGCGCTACGAACGAGCAGTACTTC
V gene: TRBV4-2; clone size: -; J gene: TRBJ2-7; D gene: -; CDR3 protein: CASSPGGPYEQYF; CDR3 DNA: TGTGCCAGCAGCCCCGGGGGTCCCTACGAGCAGTACTTC
V gene: TRBV6-5; clone size: -; J gene: TRBJ2-7; D gene: TRBD1; CDR3 protein: CASNEITGAAYEQYF; CDR3 DNA: TGTGCCAGCAACGAAATTACAGGGGCGGCATACGAGCAGTACTTC
V gene: TRBV19; clone size: -; J gene: TRBJ1-4; D gene: TRBD1; CDR3 protein: CASSLQGARREKLFF; CDR3 DNA: TGTGCCAGTAGTCTACAGGGGGCGCGGCGTGAAAAACTGTTTTTT
V gene: TRBV6-5; clone size: -; J gene: TRBJ1-1; D gene: TRBD1; CDR3 protein: CASSRETGNTEAFF; CDR3 DNA: TGTGCCAGCAGCCGCGAGACAGGGAATACCGAAGCTTTCTTT
V gene: TRBV19; clone size: once; J gene: TRBJ2-1; D gene: TRBD1; CDR3 protein: CASSNRGPTEQFF; CDR3 DNA: TGTGCCAGTAGCAACAGGGGACCAACGGAGCAGTTCTTC
V gene: TRBV4-3; clone size: -; J gene: TRBJ1-5; D gene: -; CDR3 protein: CASSQVVNQPQHF; CDR3 DNA: TGCGCCAGCAGCCAAGTAGTCAATCAGCCCCAGCATTTT
V gene: TRBV5-1; clone size: -; J gene: TRBJ1-5; D gene: -; CDR3 protein: CASSLAGGNQPQHF; CDR3 DNA: TGCGCCAGCAGCTTGGCCGGGGGAAATCAGCCCCAGCATTTT
V gene: TRBV2; clone size: once; J gene: TRBJ1-1; D gene: -; CDR3 protein: CASSERTTEAFF; CDR3 DNA: TGTGCCAGCAGTGAAAGAACAACTGAAGCTTTCTTT
V gene: TRBV7-8; clone size: once; J gene: TRBJ1-3; D gene: -; CDR3 protein: CASSLAQNTIYF; CDR3 DNA: TGTGCCAGCAGCTTAGCCCAAAACACCATATATTTT
V gene: TRBV3-1/TRBV3-2; clone size: -; J gene: TRBJ2-1; D gene: -; CDR3 protein: CASSPPYSSYNEQFF; CDR3 DNA: TGTGCCAGCAGCCCTCCATATAGCTCCTACAATGAGCAGTTCTTC
V gene: TRBV25-1; clone size: -; J gene: TRBJ2-7; D gene: -; CDR3 protein: CASRGPGMVVEQYF; CDR3 DNA: TGTGCCAGCAGGGGCCCCGGAATGGTGGTCGAGCAGTACTTC
V gene: TRBV27; clone size: -; J gene: TRBJ2-5; D gene: TRBD2; CDR3 protein: CASSLRQMGGETQYF; CDR3 DNA: TGTGCCAGCAGTCTCCGACAGATGGGAGGGGAGACCCAGTACTTC
V gene: TRBV3-1/TRBV3-2; clone size: -; J gene: TRBJ2-1; D gene: -; CDR3 protein: CASSPKDRYNEQFF; CDR3 DNA: TGTGCCAGCAGCCCCAAGGACAGATACAATGAGCAGTTCTTC
V gene: TRBV7-9; clone size: -; J gene: TRBJ1-1; D gene: -; CDR3 protein: CASSYRDGNTEAFF; CDR3 DNA: TGTGCCAGCAGCTACAGGGATGGGAACACTGAAGCTTTCTTT
V gene: TRBV2; clone size: -; J gene: TRBJ2-5; D gene: TRBD1; CDR3 protein: CASSDRTGGGDGTQYF; CDR3 DNA: TGTGCCAGCAGTGATAGGACAGGGGGCGGGGACGGGACCCAGTACTTC